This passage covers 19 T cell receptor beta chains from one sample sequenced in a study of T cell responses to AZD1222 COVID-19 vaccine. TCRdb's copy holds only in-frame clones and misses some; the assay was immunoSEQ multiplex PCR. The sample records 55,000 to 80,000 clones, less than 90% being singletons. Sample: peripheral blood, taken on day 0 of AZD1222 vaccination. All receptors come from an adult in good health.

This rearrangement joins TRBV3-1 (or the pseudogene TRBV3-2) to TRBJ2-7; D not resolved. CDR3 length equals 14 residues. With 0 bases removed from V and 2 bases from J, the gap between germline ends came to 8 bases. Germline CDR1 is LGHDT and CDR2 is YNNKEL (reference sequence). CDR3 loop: CASSQENSPYEQYF. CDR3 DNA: TGTGCCAGCAGCCAAGAAAACAGTCCCTACGAGCAGTACTTC.

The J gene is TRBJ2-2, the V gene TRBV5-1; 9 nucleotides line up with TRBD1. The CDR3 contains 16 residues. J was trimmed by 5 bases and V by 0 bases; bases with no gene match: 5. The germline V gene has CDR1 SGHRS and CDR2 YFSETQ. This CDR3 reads CASSLEGQGPTGELFF. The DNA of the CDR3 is TGCGCCAGCAGCTTGGAGGGACAGGGTCCGACCGGGGAGCTGTTTTTT.

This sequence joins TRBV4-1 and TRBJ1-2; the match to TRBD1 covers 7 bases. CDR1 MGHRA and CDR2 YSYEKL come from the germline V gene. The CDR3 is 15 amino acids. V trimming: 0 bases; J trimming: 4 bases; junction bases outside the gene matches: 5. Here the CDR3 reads CASSQDYRGGYGYTF. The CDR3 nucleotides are TGCGCCAGCAGCCAAGATTACAGGGGCGGCTATGGCTACACCTTC.

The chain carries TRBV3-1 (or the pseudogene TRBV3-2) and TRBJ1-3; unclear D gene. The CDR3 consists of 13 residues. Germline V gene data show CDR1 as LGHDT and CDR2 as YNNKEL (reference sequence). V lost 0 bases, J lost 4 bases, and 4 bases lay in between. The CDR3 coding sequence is TGTGCCAGCAGCCAAGATTCCGGAAACACCATATATTTT. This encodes CASSQDSGNTIYF.

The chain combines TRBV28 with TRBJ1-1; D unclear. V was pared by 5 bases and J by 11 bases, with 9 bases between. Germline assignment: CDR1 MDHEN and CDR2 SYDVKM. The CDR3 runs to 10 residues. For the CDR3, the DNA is TGTGCCAGCAGTGCTCGACTTGCTTTCTTT. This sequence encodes CASSARLAFF.

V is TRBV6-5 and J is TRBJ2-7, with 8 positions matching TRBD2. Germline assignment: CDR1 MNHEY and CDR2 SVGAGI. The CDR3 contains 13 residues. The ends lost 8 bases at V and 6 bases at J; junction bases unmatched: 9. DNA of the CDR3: TGTGCCAGCGCCCCCCGGGGGGGCGGCGAGCAGTACTTC. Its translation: CASAPRGGGEQYF.

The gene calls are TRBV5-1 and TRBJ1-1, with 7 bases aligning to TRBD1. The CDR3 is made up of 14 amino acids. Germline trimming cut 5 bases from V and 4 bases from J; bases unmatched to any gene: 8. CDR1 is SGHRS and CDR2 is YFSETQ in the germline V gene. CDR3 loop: CASRYWDSGTEAFF. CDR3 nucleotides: TGCGCCAGCAGGTATTGGGACAGTGGCACTGAAGCTTTCTTT.

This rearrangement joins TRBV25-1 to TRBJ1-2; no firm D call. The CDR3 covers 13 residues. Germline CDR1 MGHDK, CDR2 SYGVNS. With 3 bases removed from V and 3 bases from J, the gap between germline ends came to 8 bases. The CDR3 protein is CASSDEGYYGYTF. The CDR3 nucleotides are TGTGCCAGCAGTGATGAGGGCTACTATGGCTACACCTTC.

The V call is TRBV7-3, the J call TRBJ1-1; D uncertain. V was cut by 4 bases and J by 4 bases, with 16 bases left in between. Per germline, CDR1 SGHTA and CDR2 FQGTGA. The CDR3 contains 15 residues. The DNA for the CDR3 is TGTGCCAGCAGCTCGTCCCCGGGGTCGCGCACTGAAGCTTTCTTT. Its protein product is CASSSSPGSRTEAFF. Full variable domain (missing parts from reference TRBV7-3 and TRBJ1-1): GAGVSQTPSNKVTEKGKYVELRCDPISGHTALYWYRQSLGQGPEFLIYFQGTGAADDSGLPNDRFFAVRPEGSVSTLKIQRTERGDSAVYLCASSSSPGSRTEAFFGQGTRLTVV.

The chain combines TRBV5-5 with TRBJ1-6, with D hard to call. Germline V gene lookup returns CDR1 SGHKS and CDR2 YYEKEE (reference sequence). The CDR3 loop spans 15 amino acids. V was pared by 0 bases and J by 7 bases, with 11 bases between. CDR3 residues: CASSLGRVENSPLHF. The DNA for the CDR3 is TGTGCCAGCAGCTTGGGGAGGGTGGAAAATTCACCCCTCCACTTT.

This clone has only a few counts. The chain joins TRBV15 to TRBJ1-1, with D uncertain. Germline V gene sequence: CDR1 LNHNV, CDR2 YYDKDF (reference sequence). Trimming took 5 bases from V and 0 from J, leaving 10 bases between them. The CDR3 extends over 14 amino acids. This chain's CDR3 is CATSPRQVNTEAFF. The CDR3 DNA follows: TGTGCCACCAGCCCACGTCAGGTGAACACTGAAGCTTTCTTT.

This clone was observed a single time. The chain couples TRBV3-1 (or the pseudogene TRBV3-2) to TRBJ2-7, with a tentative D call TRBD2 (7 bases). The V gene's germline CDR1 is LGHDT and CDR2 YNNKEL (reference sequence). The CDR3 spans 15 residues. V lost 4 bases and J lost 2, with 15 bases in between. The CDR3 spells CASSPLGGGPYEQYF. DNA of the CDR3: TGTGCCAGCAGCCCACTAGGGGGGGGACCCTACGAGCAGTACTTC.

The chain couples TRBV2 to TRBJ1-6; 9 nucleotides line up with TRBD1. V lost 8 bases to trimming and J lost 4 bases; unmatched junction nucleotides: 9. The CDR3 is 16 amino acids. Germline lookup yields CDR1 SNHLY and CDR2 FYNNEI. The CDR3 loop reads CASAGTGPIYNSPLHF. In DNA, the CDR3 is TGTGCCAGCGCGGGGACAGGGCCCATTTATAATTCACCCCTCCACTTT.

CDR3 loop: CASSPLNGHSGNTIYF. The CDR3, as DNA: TGTGCCAGCTCACCTCTTAACGGCCACTCTGGAAACACCATATATTTT. The V and J genes are TRBV18 and TRBJ1-3, with no clear D. Germline values: CDR1 KGHSH, CDR2 LQKENI. The CDR3 extends over 16 amino acids. Between the trimmed V and J ends, which lost 3 bases and 0 bases, there was a span of 12 bases. Variable domain in full (rest from reference TRBV18 and TRBJ1-3): NAGVMQNPRHLVRRRGQEARLRCSPMKGHSHVYWYRQLPEEGLKFMVYLQKENIIDESGMPKERFSAEFPKEGPSILRIQQVVRGDSAAYFCASSPLNGHSGNTIYFGEGSWLTVV.

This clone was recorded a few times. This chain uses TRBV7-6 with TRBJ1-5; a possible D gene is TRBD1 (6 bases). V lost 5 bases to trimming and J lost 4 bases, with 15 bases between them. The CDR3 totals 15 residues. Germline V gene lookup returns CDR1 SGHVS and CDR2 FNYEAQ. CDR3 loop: CASSRSTGLNQPQHF. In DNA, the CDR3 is TGTGCCAGCAGCCGTTCGACAGGACTGAATCAGCCCCAGCATTTT.

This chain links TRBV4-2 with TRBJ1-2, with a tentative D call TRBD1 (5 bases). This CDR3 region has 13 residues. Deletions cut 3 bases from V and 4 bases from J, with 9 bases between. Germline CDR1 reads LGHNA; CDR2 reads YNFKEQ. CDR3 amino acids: CASSQDDSYGYTF. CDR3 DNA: TGTGCCAGCAGCCAGGACGACAGCTATGGCTACACCTTC.

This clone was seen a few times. The CDR3, as DNA: TGTGCCAGCAGCTCCCTTGACAGGGCCACTGAAGCTTTCTTT. Translated: CASSSLDRATEAFF. V usage is TRBV3-1 (or the pseudogene TRBV3-2) and J usage is TRBJ1-1, with 7 nucleotides matching TRBD1. The CDR3 is 14 amino acids. Germline V gene lookup returns CDR1 LGHDT and CDR2 YNNKEL (reference sequence). V trimming: 5 bases; J trimming: 4 bases; junction bases outside the gene matches: 7.

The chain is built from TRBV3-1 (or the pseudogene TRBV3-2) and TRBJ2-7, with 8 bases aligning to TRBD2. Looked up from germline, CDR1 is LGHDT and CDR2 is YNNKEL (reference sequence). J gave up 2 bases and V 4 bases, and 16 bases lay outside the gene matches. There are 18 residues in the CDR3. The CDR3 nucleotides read TGTGCCAGCAGCCCTCTAAACAGCGGGGGCCGACATACCTACGAGCAGTACTTC. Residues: CASSPLNSGGRHTYEQYF.

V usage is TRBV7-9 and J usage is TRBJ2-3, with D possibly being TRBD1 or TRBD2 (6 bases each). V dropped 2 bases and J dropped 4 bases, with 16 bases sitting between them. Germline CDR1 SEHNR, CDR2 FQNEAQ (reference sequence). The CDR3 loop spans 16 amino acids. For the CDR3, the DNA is TGTGCCAGCAGCTTACTTAGGGGGGCTTGGGCAGATACGCAGTATTTT. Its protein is CASSLLRGAWADTQYF.